Sequencing of this TCR beta chain was carried out in a study of blood T cell repertoires in COVID-19. Overall study: The study drew acute and convalescent COVID-19 samples from the United States, Italy and Spain. Sources were T cells, B-cell-depleted T cells, or PBMCs; the material itself was cDNA or gDNA.

Original analysis: Estimation of nucleated cell counts was performed using reference gene primer amplification. Sequencing was performed with immunoSEQ multiplex PCR; in TCRdb, only in-frame clones are kept and a portion is missing. That table gives V, J and clone size, and the DNA gave D and trimming. The data show about 300,000 clones, roughly 86% seen once. There are 14 residues in the CDR3. V lost 4 bases, J lost 4 bases, and 14 bases lay in between. Looked up from germline, CDR1 is SGDLS and CDR2 is YYNGEE. The V call is TRBV9, the J call TRBJ1-2; D ambiguous. The sequence was obtained from a woman aged 45-65 years with acute or convalescent COVID-19. Sample: peripheral blood. In DNA, the CDR3 is TGTGCCAGCAGCCGCGGCGGTACCCCCTATGGCTACACCTTC. It codes for CASSRGGTPYGYTF.